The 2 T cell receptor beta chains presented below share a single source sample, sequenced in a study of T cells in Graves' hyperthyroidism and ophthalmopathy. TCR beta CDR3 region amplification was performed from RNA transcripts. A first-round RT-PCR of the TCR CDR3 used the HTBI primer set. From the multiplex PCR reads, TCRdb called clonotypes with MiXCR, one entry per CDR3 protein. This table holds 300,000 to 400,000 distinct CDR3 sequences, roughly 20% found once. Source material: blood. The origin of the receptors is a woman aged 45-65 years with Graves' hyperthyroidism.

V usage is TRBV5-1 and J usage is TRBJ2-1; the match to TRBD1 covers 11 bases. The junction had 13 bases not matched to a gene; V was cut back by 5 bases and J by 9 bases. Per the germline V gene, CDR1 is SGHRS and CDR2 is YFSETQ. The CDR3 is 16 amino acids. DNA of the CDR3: TGCGCCAGCAGGTCCGGACAGGGGGCGCGATCAAGTGAGCAGTTCTTC. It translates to CASRSGQGARSSEQFF.

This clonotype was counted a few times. The CDR3 spells CASVGQGSGANVLTF. The CDR3 DNA sequence: TGTGCCTCTGTGGGACAGGGGTCCGGGGCCAACGTCCTGACTTTC. This sequence joins TRBV6-1 and TRBJ2-6; 10 bases map to TRBD1. The CDR3 consists of 15 residues. Trimming cost V 11 bases and J 4 bases; bases outside gene matches: 8. Germline V gene sequence: CDR1 MNHNS, CDR2 SASEGT.